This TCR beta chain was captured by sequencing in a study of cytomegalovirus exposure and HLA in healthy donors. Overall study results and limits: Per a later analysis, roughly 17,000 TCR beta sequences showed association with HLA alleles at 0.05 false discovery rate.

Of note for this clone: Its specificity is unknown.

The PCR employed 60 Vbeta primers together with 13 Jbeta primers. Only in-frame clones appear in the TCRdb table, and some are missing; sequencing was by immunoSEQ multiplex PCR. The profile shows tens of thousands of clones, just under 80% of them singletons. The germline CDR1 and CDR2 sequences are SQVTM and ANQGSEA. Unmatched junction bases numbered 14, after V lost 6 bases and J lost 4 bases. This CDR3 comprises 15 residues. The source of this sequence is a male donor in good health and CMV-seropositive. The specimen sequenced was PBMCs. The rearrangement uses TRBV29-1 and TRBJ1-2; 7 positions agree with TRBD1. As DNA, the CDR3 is TGCAGCGTGGATGCTGGTGGAGGGGGCACCTATGGCTACACCTTC. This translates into CSVDAGGGGTYGYTF.